The T cell receptor (beta chain) described here comes from a study of T cell responses to AZD1222 COVID-19 vaccine. Study-wide background: Pooling covered second doses at about 4 or about 12 weeks. Study-level points and caveats: Spike-wide coverage was observed for vaccine-associated CD4 TCRs, with dominant responses at 160-218 and 743-854. Reports say nearly half of spike-specific TCRs go after unmutated variant regions. The peak T cell response came first, and repertoires were sampled only after it.

Assay: immunoSEQ multiplex PCR; the TCRdb copy retains only in-frame clones and omits some. The table includes under 120,000 clones, roughly nine tenths detected once. Concerning this clone itself: Its antigen is still unknown.

The length of the CDR3 is 15 residues. V lost 6 bases and J 7 bases, leaving 19 bases between the germline ends. Germline CDR1 reads MNHNY; CDR2 reads SVGAGI (reference sequence). V gene TRBV6-6 combines with J gene TRBJ1-5; TRBD1 is a possible D gene (6 bases). The TCR comes from an adult in good health. The sequenced sample was peripheral blood, obtained on day 0 of AZD1222 vaccination. The DNA of the CDR3 is TGTGCCAGCAGGTACGGGGGGCGATCAGACCAGCCCCAGCATTTT. It translates to CASRYGGRSDQPQHF.